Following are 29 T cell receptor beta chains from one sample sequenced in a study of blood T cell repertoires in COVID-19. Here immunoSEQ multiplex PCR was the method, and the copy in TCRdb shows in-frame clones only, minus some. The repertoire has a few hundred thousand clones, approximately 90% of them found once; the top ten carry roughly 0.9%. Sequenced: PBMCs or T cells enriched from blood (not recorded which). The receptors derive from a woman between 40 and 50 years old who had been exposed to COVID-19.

As DNA, the CDR3 is TGTGCCAGCAGCGACGGACAGGGGGACAATCAGCCCCAGCATTTT. Translating gives CASSDGQGDNQPQHF. The V call is TRBV9, the J call TRBJ1-5; TRBD1 agrees at 10 bases. CDR3 length: 15 amino acids. Looked up from germline, CDR1 is SGDLS and CDR2 is YYNGEE. V lost 3 bases, J lost 3 bases, and 3 bases stayed unmatched.

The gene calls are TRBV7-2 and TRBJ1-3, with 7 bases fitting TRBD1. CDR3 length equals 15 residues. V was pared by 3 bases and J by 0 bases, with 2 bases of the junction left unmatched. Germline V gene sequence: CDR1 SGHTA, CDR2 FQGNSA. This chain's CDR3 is CASSLGQYSGNTIYF. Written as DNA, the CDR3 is TGTGCCAGCAGCTTGGGACAGTACTCTGGAAACACCATATATTTT.

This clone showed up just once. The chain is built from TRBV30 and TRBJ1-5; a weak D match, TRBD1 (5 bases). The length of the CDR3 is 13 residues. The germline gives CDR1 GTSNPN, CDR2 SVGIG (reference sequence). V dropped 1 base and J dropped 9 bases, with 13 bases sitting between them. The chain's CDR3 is CAWSAESGGPQHF. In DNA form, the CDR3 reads TGTGCCTGGAGTGCAGAATCGGGGGGGCCCCAGCATTTT.

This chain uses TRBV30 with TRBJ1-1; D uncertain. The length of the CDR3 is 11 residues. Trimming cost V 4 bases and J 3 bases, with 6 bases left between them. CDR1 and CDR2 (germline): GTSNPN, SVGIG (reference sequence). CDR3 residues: CAWKGDTEAFF. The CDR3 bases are TGTGCCTGGAAGGGAGACACTGAAGCTTTCTTT. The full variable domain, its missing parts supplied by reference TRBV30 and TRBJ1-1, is SQTIHQWPATLVQPVGSPLSLECTVEGTSNPNLYWYRQAAGRGLQLLFYSVGIGQISSEVPQNLSASRPQDRQFILSSKKLLLSDSGFYLCAWKGDTEAFFGQGTRLTVV.

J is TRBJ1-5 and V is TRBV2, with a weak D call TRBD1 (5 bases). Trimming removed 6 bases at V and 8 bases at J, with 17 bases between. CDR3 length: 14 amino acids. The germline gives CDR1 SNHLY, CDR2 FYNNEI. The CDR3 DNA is TGTGCCAGCAGCGAAACAGGTGCAATCAAGCCCCAGCATTTT. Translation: CASSETGAIKPQHF.

The CDR3 DNA reads TGTGCCTGGAGTCGGGGGAAGGACTATGGCTACACCTTC. Amino acid sequence: CAWSRGKDYGYTF. This chain connects TRBV30 to TRBJ1-2; D possibly corresponds to TRBD1 (5 bases). The V gene's germline CDR1 is GTSNPN and CDR2 SVGIG (reference sequence). This CDR3 has 13 amino acids. The germline V and J ends were trimmed by 2 bases and 3 bases, with 10 bases remaining between them.

CDR3 amino acids: CASSPPKDKRTDTQYF. The CDR3 DNA sequence: TGTGCCAGCTCACCACCTAAGGACAAGAGGACAGATACGCAGTATTTT. The chain couples TRBV18 to TRBJ2-3; maybe TRBD1 (5 bases). The V gene lost 0 bases and the J gene lost 3 bases, with 13 bases spanning the gap. Germline V gene lookup returns CDR1 KGHSH and CDR2 LQKENI. CDR3 length equals 16 residues. Supplemented by reference TRBV18 and TRBJ2-3, the full variable domain reads NAGVMQNPRHLVRRRGQEARLRCSPMKGHSHVYWYRQLPEEGLKFMVYLQKENIIDESGMPKERFSAEFPKEGPSILRIQQVVRGDSAAYFCASSPPKDKRTDTQYFGPGTRLTVL.

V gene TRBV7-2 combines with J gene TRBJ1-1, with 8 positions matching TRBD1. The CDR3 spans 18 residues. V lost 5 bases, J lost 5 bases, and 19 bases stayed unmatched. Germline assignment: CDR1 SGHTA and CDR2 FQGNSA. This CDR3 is CASSEKRPGQVVKTEAFF. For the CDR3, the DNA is TGTGCCAGCAGCGAAAAACGTCCGGGACAGGTGGTTAAGACTGAAGCTTTCTTT.

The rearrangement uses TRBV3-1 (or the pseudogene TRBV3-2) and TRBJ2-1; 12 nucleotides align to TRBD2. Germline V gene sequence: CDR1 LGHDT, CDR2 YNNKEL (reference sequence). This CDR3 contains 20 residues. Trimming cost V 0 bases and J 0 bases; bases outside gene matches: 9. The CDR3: CASSQDLLLAGGSSYNEQFF. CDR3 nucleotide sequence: TGTGCCAGCAGCCAAGATCTCTTGCTAGCGGGGGGGAGCTCCTACAATGAGCAGTTCTTC.

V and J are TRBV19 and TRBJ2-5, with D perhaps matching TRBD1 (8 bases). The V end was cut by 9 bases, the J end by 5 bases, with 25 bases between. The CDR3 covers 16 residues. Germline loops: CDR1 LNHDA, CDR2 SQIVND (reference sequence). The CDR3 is CASFRGLGLVCETQYF. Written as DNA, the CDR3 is TGTGCCAGCTTCAGGGGGCTCGGACTAGTATGTGAGACCCAGTACTTC.

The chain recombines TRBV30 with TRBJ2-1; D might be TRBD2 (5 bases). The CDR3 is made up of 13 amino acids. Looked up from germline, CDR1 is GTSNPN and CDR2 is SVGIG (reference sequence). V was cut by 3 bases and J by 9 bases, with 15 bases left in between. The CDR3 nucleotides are TGTGCCTGGAGATCACCCCCCCGGGGTGAGCAGTTCTTC. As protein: CAWRSPPRGEQFF.

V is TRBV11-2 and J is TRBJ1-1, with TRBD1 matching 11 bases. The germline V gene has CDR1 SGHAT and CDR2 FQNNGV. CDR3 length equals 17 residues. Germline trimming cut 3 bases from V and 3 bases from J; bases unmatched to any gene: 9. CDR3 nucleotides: TGTGCCAGCAGCTTTAAACGGACAGGGGGCCGGGACACTGAAGCTTTCTTT. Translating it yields CASSFKRTGGRDTEAFF.

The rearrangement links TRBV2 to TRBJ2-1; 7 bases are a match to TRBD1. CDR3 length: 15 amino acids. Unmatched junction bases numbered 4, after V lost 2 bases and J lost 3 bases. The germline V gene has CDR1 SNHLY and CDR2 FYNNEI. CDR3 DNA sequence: TGTGCCAGCAGTGAAAGGGGGCAGGTCTACAATGAGCAGTTCTTC. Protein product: CASSERGQVYNEQFF.

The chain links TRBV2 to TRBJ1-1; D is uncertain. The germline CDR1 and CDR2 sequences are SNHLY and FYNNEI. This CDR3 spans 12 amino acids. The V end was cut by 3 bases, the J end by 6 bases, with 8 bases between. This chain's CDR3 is CASSEGGSEAFF. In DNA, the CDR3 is TGTGCCAGCAGTGAGGGAGGATCTGAAGCTTTCTTT. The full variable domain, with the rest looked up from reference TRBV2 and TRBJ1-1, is EPEVTQTPSHQVTQMGQEVILRCVPISNHLYFYWYRQILGQKVEFLVSFYNNEISEKSEIFDDQFSVERPDGSNFTLKIRSTKLEDSAMYFCASSEGGSEAFFGQGTRLTVV.

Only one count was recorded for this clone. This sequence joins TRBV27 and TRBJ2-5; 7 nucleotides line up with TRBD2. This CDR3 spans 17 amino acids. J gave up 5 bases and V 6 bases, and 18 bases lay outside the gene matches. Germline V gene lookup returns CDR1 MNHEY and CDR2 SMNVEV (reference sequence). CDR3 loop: CASRSRGVPRPGETQYF. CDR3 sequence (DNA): TGTGCCAGCAGGTCTCGGGGGGTGCCGCGCCCCGGGGAGACCCAGTACTTC.

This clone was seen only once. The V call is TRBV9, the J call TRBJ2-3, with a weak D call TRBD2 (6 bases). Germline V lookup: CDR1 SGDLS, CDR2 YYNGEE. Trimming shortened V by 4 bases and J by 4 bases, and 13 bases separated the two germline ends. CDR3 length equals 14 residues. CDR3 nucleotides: TGTGCCAGCAGCCATCTAGCGTTGGCAGATACGCAGTATTTT. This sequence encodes CASSHLALADTQYF. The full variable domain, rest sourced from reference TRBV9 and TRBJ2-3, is DSGVTQTPKHLITATGQRVTLRCSPRSGDLSVYWYQQSLDQGLQFLIQYYNGEERAKGNILERFSAQQFPDLHSELNLSSLELGDSALYFCASSHLALADTQYFGPGTRLTVL.

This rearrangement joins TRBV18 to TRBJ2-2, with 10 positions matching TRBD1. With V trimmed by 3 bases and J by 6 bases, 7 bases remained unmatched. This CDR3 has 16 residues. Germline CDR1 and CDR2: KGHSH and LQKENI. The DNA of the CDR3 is TGTGCCAGCTCACCCAAAAGGACAGGGGGATCCGGGGAGCTGTTTTTT. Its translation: CASSPKRTGGSGELFF.

CDR3 sequence (DNA): TGTGCCTCCACAGGGGAAAAAGCTTTCTTT. Translation: CASTGEKAFF. The chain employs TRBV30 and TRBJ1-1; 7 nucleotides agree with TRBD1. Per germline, CDR1 GTSNPN and CDR2 SVGIG (reference sequence). The CDR3 contains 10 residues. J lost 9 bases, V lost 7 bases, and 5 bases had no gene match.

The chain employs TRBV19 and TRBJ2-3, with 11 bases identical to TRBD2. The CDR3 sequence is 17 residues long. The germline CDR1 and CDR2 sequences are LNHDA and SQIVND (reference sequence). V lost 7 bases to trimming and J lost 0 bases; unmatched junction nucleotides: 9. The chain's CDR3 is CASKGLAGGSSTDTQYF. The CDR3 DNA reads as TGTGCCAGTAAAGGTCTAGCGGGGGGTTCTAGCACAGATACGCAGTATTTT.

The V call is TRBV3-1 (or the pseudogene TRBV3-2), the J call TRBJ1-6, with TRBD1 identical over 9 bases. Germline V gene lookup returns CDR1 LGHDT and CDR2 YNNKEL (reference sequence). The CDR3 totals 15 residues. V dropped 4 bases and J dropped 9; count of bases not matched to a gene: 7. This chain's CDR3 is CASSRTGTGSSPLHF. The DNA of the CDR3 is TGTGCCAGCAGCCGCACCGGGACAGGGAGTTCACCCCTCCACTTT.

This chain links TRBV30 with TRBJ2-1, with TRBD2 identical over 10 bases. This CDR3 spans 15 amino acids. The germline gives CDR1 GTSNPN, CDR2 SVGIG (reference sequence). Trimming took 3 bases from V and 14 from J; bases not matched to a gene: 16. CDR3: CAWRLAGTRRLVEFF. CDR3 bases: TGTGCCTGGAGACTAGCGGGAACAAGGAGATTGGTCGAGTTCTTC.

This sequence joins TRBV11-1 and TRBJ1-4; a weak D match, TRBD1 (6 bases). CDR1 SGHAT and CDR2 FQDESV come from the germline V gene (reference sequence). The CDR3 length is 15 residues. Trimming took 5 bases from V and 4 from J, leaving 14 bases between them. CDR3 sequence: CASSQTGTINEKLFF. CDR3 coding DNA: TGTGCCAGCAGCCAAACAGGGACTATTAATGAAAAACTGTTTTTT.

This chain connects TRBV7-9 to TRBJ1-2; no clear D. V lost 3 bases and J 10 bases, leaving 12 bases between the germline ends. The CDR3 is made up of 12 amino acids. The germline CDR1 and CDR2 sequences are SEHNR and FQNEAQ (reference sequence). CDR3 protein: CASSLGLGDYTF. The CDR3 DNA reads TGTGCCAGCAGCTTGGGCCTCGGGGACTACACCTTC.

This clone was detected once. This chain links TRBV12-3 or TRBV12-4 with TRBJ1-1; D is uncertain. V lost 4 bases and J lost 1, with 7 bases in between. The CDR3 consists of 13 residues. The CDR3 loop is CASSSLSNTEAFF. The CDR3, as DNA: TGTGCCAGCAGTTCCCTTTCGAACACTGAAGCTTTCTTT.

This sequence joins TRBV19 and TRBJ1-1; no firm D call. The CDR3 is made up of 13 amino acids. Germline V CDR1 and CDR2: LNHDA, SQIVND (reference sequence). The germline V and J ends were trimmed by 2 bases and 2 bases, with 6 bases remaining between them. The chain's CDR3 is CASSISTNTEAFF. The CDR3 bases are TGTGCCAGTAGTATAAGTACTAACACTGAAGCTTTCTTT.

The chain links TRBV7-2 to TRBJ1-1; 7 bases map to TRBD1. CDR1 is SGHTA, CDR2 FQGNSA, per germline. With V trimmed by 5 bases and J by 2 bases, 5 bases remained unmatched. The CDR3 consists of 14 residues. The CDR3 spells CASSGQGENTEAFF. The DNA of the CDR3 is TGTGCCAGCAGCGGCCAGGGGGAAAACACTGAAGCTTTCTTT. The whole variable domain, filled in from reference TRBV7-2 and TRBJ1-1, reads GAGVSQSPSNKVTEKGKDVELRCDPISGHTALYWYRQSLGQGLEFLIYFQGNSAPDKSGLPSDRFSAERTGGSVSTLTIQRTQQEDSAVYLCASSGQGENTEAFFGQGTRLTVV.

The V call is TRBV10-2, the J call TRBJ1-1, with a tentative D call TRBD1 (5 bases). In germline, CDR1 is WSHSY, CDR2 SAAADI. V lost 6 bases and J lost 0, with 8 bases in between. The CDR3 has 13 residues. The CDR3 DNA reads TGCGCCAGCAGGGAGACAGTGAACACTGAAGCTTTCTTT. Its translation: CASRETVNTEAFF.

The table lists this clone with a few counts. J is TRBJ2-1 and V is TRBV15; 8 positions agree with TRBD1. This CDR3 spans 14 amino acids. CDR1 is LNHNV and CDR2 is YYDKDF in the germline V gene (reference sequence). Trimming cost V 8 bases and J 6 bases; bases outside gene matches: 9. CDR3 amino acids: CATSGQGLINEQFF. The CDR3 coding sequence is TGTGCCACCTCCGGACAGGGTTTAATCAATGAGCAGTTCTTC.

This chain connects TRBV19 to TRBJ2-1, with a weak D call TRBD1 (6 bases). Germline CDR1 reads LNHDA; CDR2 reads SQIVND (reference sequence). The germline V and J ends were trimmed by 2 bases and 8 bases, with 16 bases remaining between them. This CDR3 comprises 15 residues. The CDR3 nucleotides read TGTGCCAGTAGTATACAATCGACAGGACGGTATGAGCAGTTCTTC. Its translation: CASSIQSTGRYEQFF.